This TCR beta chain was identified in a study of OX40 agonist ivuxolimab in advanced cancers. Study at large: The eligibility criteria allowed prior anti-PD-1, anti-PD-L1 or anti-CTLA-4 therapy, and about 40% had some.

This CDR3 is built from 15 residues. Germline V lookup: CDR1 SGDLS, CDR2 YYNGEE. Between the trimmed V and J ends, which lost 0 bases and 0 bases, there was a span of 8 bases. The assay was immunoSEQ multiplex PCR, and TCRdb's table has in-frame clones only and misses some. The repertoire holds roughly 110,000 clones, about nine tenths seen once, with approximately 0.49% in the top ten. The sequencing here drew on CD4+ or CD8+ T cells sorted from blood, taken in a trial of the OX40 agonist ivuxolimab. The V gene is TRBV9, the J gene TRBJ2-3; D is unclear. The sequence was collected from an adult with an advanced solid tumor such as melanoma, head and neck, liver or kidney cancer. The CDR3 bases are TGTGCCAGCAGCGTAGGTGGATTTAGCACAGATACGCAGTATTTT. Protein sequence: CASSVGGFSTDTQYF.